Detailed here is one TCR beta chain. Antigen: not known. This record belongs to a study of CXCR3-negative and CXCR3-positive naive CD8 T cells. Study observations and caveats: It was found that naive subsets had comparable surface CD5, and TCR strength was inferred from TRB CDR3 properties. Naive cells that were CXCR3-positive had more hydrophobic TRB CDR3s (compared with CXCR3-negative naive cells).

This CDR3 has 15 residues. TRB cDNA was prepared as libraries by UMI-labeled 5' RACE. After re-calling the 5' RACE reads, TCRdb lists one entry per CDR3 protein, DNA absent. The sample's table shows about 120,000 distinct CDR3 sequences. The rearrangement uses TRBV12-3 or TRBV12-4 and TRBJ2-3; the D gene TCRdb calls, TRBD1, cannot be checked with no DNA. The receptor's source is a human donor in good health. Some clones in this sample may be carry-over from other donors' samples. The sequenced sample was naive CXCR3+ CD8+ T cells from blood. As to subset: CD45RO-CCR7+CD27+CD95- naive CD8+ T cells expressing CXCR3 (TNR3+). The CDR3 here is CASRPQGPPTDTQYF.